These 26 T cell receptor beta chains share one sample of origin, sequenced in a study of blood T cell repertoires in COVID-19. The method was immunoSEQ multiplex PCR; TCRdb's version includes in-frame clones alone and lacks a portion of them. The table lists some 20,000 clones, approximately 90% of them singletons, with about 7.4% in the top ten. Specimen: peripheral blood. Receptors originate from a woman between 55 and 75 years old with active COVID-19.

This chain joins TRBV9 and TRBJ2-1; possible D gene TRBD1, 5 bases. Germline V lookup: CDR1 SGDLS, CDR2 YYNGEE. The CDR3 runs 16 residues. Trimming pared 3 bases from V and 5 bases from J, leaving 18 bases between. Here the CDR3 reads CASSALGVRADNEQFF. In DNA form, the CDR3 reads TGTGCCAGCAGCGCCCTAGGGGTCAGGGCCGACAATGAGCAGTTCTTC. The variable domain in full, completed from reference TRBV9 and TRBJ2-1, reads DSGVTQTPKHLITATGQRVTLRCSPRSGDLSVYWYQQSLDQGLQFLIQYYNGEERAKGNILERFSAQQFPDLHSELNLSSLELGDSALYFCASSALGVRADNEQFFGPGTRLTVL.

The chain joins TRBV3-1 (or the pseudogene TRBV3-2) to TRBJ2-3; 9 nucleotides align to TRBD2. CDR1 is LGHDT, CDR2 YNNKEL, per germline (reference sequence). The CDR3 is 16 amino acids. The V and J ends lost 4 bases and 5 bases, in that order; junction bases with no gene match: 10. The CDR3 spells CASSPEAGGPKDTQYF. The CDR3 DNA reads TGTGCCAGCAGCCCGGAGGCGGGGGGGCCCAAAGATACGCAGTATTTT.

The chain employs TRBV5-1 and TRBJ1-1, with D uncertain. This CDR3 has 11 amino acids. V was trimmed by 5 bases and J by 1 base, leaving 3 bases between them. From germline, CDR1 is SGHRS and CDR2 YFSETQ. CDR3 protein: CASSQNTEAFF. The CDR3 bases are TGCGCCAGCAGTCAGAACACTGAAGCTTTCTTT. Complete variable domain (other parts from reference TRBV5-1 and TRBJ1-1): KAGVTQTPRYLIKTRGQQVTLSCSPISGHRSVSWYQQTPGQGLQFLFEYFSETQRNKGNFPGRFSGRQFSNSRSEMNVSTLELGDSALYLCASSQNTEAFFGQGTRLTVV.

The rearrangement uses TRBV29-1 and TRBJ1-2; unclear D gene. The V end lost 5 bases, the J end lost 7 bases, and 17 bases lay between the germline ends. The CDR3 totals 13 residues. Germline values: CDR1 SQVTM, CDR2 ANQGSEA. The CDR3 protein is CSVPSGMQRGYTF. Here the CDR3 DNA reads TGCAGCGTTCCCTCCGGGATGCAGCGTGGCTACACCTTC.

The gene calls are TRBV5-4 and TRBJ2-3; tentatively, D is TRBD1 (6 bases). Germline CDR1 reads SGHNT; CDR2 reads YYREEE (reference sequence). The CDR3 extends over 15 amino acids. Trimming shortened V by 1 base and J by 2 bases, and 11 bases separated the two germline ends. The CDR3 protein is CASSLYYRDTDTQYF. The CDR3 DNA follows: TGTGCCAGCAGCTTGTACTACAGGGACACAGATACGCAGTATTTT.

The chain couples TRBV20-1 to TRBJ1-2; no clear D gene. From germline, CDR1 is DFQATT and CDR2 SNEGSKA (reference sequence). This CDR3 spans 11 amino acids. Trimming took 1 base from V and 5 from J, leaving 5 bases between them. The CDR3 protein is CSARASYGYTF. CDR3 DNA sequence: TGCAGTGCTAGAGCCTCTTATGGCTACACCTTC.

The J gene is TRBJ2-1, the V gene TRBV6-6; 8 bases map to TRBD1. This CDR3 is built from 16 residues. V shed 6 bases and J 0 bases; nucleotides not matched to a gene: 7. The germline V gene has CDR1 MNHNY and CDR2 SVGAGI (reference sequence). CDR3 in DNA: TGTGCCAGCAGCCTAGACAGGGGCTTCTCCTACAATGAGCAGTTCTTC. Protein sequence: CASSLDRGFSYNEQFF.

J is TRBJ2-2 and V is TRBV7-8, with 7 bases identical to TRBD1. The ends lost 5 bases at V and 5 bases at J; junction bases unmatched: 5. Germline assignment: CDR1 SGHVS and CDR2 FQNEAQ. The CDR3 runs to 14 residues. The CDR3 loop is CASSPRTGTGELFF. The CDR3 coding sequence is TGTGCCAGCAGCCCAAGGACAGGAACCGGGGAGCTGTTTTTT.

This clone has only a few counts. V is TRBV4-1 and J is TRBJ1-5; 8 bases line up with TRBD1. The CDR3 runs to 14 residues. The germline gives CDR1 MGHRA, CDR2 YSYEKL. V shed 1 base and J 6 bases; nucleotides not matched to a gene: 2. CDR3 sequence reads: CASSQGTGRQPQHF. For the CDR3, the DNA is TGCGCCAGCAGCCAAGGGACAGGGCGTCAGCCCCAGCATTTT.

The V gene is TRBV6-2 or TRBV6-3, the J gene TRBJ1-2; D uncertain. V lost 2 bases and J 9 bases, leaving 13 bases between the germline ends. The CDR3 is made up of 13 amino acids. Germline values: CDR1 MNHEY, CDR2 SVGEGT. The CDR3 reads CASSYEPPGSYTF. The DNA of the CDR3 is TGTGCCAGCAGTTACGAGCCTCCCGGGAGCTACACCTTC.

The CDR3 DNA sequence: TGTGCCACCAAGGGACAGGGGATCGACGGGGAGCTGTTTTTT. Amino acid sequence: CATKGQGIDGELFF. This chain links TRBV10-3 with TRBJ2-2; TRBD1 matches 10 bases. J gave up 7 bases and V 10 bases, and 9 bases lay outside the gene matches. Looked up from germline, CDR1 is ENHRY and CDR2 is SYGVKD. The CDR3 totals 14 residues.

The chain couples TRBV6-4 to TRBJ2-3, with 8 bases identical to TRBD2. Germline CDR1 is MRHNA and CDR2 is SNTAGT. CDR3 size: 15 residues. V lost 3 bases and J lost 0; bases outside the gene matches: 2. The CDR3 nucleotides read TGTGCCAGCAGTGAAGGCGGGGGGAGCACAGATACGCAGTATTTT. Translated: CASSEGGGSTDTQYF.

This chain links TRBV10-3 with TRBJ2-5, with 9 nucleotides matching TRBD1. V lost 2 bases and J lost 1; bases outside the gene matches: 5. The CDR3 runs to 16 residues. Germline assignment: CDR1 ENHRY and CDR2 SYGVKD. The chain's CDR3 is CAISEPRDRAQETQYF. In DNA, the CDR3 is TGTGCCATCAGTGAGCCTAGGGACAGGGCCCAAGAGACCCAGTACTTC.

This clone was picked up one time. This chain uses TRBV5-1 with TRBJ2-1, with 7 bases aligning to TRBD2. The CDR3 covers 15 residues. Germline V lookup: CDR1 SGHRS, CDR2 YFSETQ. V shed 1 base and J 10 bases; nucleotides not matched to a gene: 11. The CDR3: CASSLRAGDRSEQFF. CDR3 bases: TGCGCCAGCAGCTTGAGGGCGGGGGACCGCTCGGAGCAGTTCTTC.

By frequency in the sample, this clone is large. This chain uses TRBV4-2 with TRBJ2-2; 7 bases are shared with TRBD2. The CDR3 covers 16 residues. Germline loops: CDR1 LGHNA, CDR2 YNFKEQ. J lost 5 bases, V lost 3 bases, and 9 bases had no gene match. The CDR3: CASSQTAGDATGELFF. DNA of the CDR3: TGTGCCAGCAGCCAGACTGCGGGGGACGCAACCGGGGAGCTGTTTTTT.

The chain recombines TRBV2 with TRBJ2-7; 9 positions agree with TRBD1. From germline, CDR1 is SNHLY and CDR2 FYNNEI. The ends lost 6 bases at V and 2 bases at J; junction bases unmatched: 8. The CDR3 consists of 15 residues. CDR3 DNA: TGTGCCAGCAGACTGACCGGGACAGGGCCCTACGAGCAGTACTTC. It is translated as CASRLTGTGPYEQYF.

This clone was counted a single time. V gene TRBV11-2 combines with J gene TRBJ1-6; unclear D gene. The CDR3 is 14 amino acids. V lost 5 bases and J lost 8, with 13 bases in between. Germline CDR1 is SGHAT and CDR2 is FQNNGV. CDR3 DNA: TGTGCCAGCAGCCTCAATTCACGGTATTCACCCCTCCACTTT. Translating it yields CASSLNSRYSPLHF.

The V call is TRBV7-2, the J call TRBJ2-2; tentatively, D is TRBD2 (5 bases). Germline V CDR1 and CDR2: SGHTA, FQGNSA. CDR3 length: 15 residues. The V and J ends lost 2 bases and 3 bases respectively, with 10 bases between them. CDR3 sequence (DNA): TGTGCCAGCAGCTTAAAGAGGGTTGACACCGGGGAGCTGTTTTTT. This encodes CASSLKRVDTGELFF.

The chain recombines TRBV19 with TRBJ2-7; possibly TRBD1 for D (6 bases). Looked up from germline, CDR1 is LNHDA and CDR2 is SQIVND (reference sequence). This CDR3 has 12 residues. V lost 5 bases, J lost 6 bases, and 11 bases lay in between. The CDR3 reads CASSQTGFEQYF. The CDR3 region has the DNA TGTGCCAGTAGTCAAACAGGGTTCGAGCAGTACTTC.

The genes are TRBV4-2 and TRBJ2-3; 12 positions match TRBD2. The trim removed 4 bases at V and 5 bases at J, leaving 7 bases unmatched. Germline lookup yields CDR1 LGHNA and CDR2 YNFKEQ. CDR3 length: 16 amino acids. The CDR3 nucleotides are TGTGCCAGCAGCCGGCGACTAGCGGGGGTGGGAGATACGCAGTATTTT. It yields the protein CASSRRLAGVGDTQYF.

The V call is TRBV7-3, the J call TRBJ2-3; TRBD2 agrees at 11 bases. The junction had 9 bases not matched to a gene; V was cut back by 1 base and J by 0 bases. This CDR3 is built from 19 residues. CDR1 and CDR2 (germline): SGHTA, FQGTGA. For the CDR3, the DNA is TGTGCCAGCAGCTTAATGGCTAGCGGGGGGCGTTCTAGCACAGATACGCAGTATTTT. It is translated as CASSLMASGGRSSTDTQYF.

The V gene is TRBV29-1, the J gene TRBJ2-1; 7 bases are shared with TRBD1. J lost 4 bases, V lost 5 bases, and 8 bases had no gene match. Per germline, CDR1 SQVTM and CDR2 ANQGSEA. The CDR3 spans 14 residues. The DNA for the CDR3 is TGCAGCGTTTCGAGACAGGGAGTATACAATGAGCAGTTCTTC. Translating gives CSVSRQGVYNEQFF.

The rearrangement links TRBV9 to TRBJ1-1, with 8 bases identical to TRBD1. Germline lookup yields CDR1 SGDLS and CDR2 YYNGEE. The CDR3 sequence is 12 residues long. The ends lost 6 bases at V and 4 bases at J; junction bases unmatched: 2. In DNA, the CDR3 is TGTGCCAGCACGACAGGGGTCACTGAAGCTTTCTTT. As protein: CASTTGVTEAFF.

This rearrangement joins TRBV7-8 to TRBJ2-5, with a possible D match to TRBD1 (5 bases). Trimming left V 0 bases short and J 2 bases short, with 10 bases between. This CDR3 comprises 15 residues. Germline CDR1 and CDR2: SGHVS and FQNEAQ. The CDR3 DNA reads TGTGCCAGCAGCTTAGCGGGGCAGGTACAAGAGACCCAGTACTTC. Its protein is CASSLAGQVQETQYF.

The chain employs TRBV5-4 and TRBJ2-6, with D unclear. The V end was cut by 3 bases, the J end by 4 bases, with 5 bases between. This CDR3 has 13 amino acids. CDR1 SGHNT and CDR2 YYREEE come from the germline V gene (reference sequence). The CDR3 protein is CASSSLGANVLTF. In nucleotides, the CDR3 is TGTGCCAGCAGCTCGCTAGGGGCCAACGTCCTGACTTTC. Filled out from reference TRBV5-4 and TRBJ2-6, the complete variable domain reads ETGVTQSPTHLIKTRGQQVTLRCSSQSGHNTVSWYQQALGQGPQFIFQYYREEENGRGNFPPRFSGLQFPNYSSELNVNALELDDSALYLCASSSLGANVLTFGAGSRLTVL.

The chain links TRBV2 to TRBJ2-6; TRBD2 matches at 9 bases. The CDR3 is 16 residues long. V gave up 2 bases and J gave up 3 bases; unmatched junction bases: 2. Germline CDR1 SNHLY, CDR2 FYNNEI. Written as DNA, the CDR3 is TGTGCCAGCAGTGAACTAGCGGGGAGTGGGGCCAACGTCCTGACTTTC. Translation: CASSELAGSGANVLTF.